The present T cell receptor beta chain was sequenced within a study of Ad26.COV2.S vaccination and SARS-CoV-2 variants (dated by TCRdb to the early 2020s). Looking at the study overall: Vaccine-arm donors came from COV1001, a multicentre, randomized, double-blind, placebo-controlled phase I-IIa trial of Ad26.COV2.S in healthy adults. Participants in the trial were split at random into five groups of five each, receiving low-dose or high-dose Ad26.COV2.S once or twice, or else placebo on both occasions. The specificity and breadth of SARS-CoV-2-reactive T cell receptors after Ad26.COV2.S vaccination were assessed by TCRbeta repertoire sequencing. Ad26.COV2.S was administered intramuscularly at 5 x 10^10 or 1 x 10^11 viral particles, either as a single shot or as two shots given 56 days apart. The TCR-sequenced set comprised around 30 samples: around 20 Ad26.COV2.S vaccine recipients, 5 placebo recipients and 8 SARS-CoV-2 convalescent individuals. Investigators remained blinded to trial group allocation during experiments and outcome assessment.

The treatment or condition label corresponds to: about 20 received Ad26.COV2.S at low or high dose, single or two shots; about 5 received placebo; per-sample allocation not given. For vaccine and placebo recipients, repertoires were sequenced using samples collected on day 63 after the first injection. In Cohort 1b, around 25 adults aged 18-55 years were enrolled at a single site in Boston, USA, between 29 July and 7 August 2020. Ad26.COV2.S consisted of a replication-incompetent adenovirus type 26 vector by which a prefusion-stabilized SARS-CoV-2 spike protein from the original Wuhan strain was expressed. The immunoSEQ Assay was the method used to sequence TCRbeta CDR3 regions. After extraction, genomic DNA underwent amplification by bias-controlled multiplex PCR, followed by high-throughput sequencing. As for how the authors treated the data: To quantify the absolute abundance of each unique TCRbeta CDR3 region, sequences were collapsed and filtered. Usable DNA was measured by amplifying reference genes present in all nucleated cells, and TCRbeta template counts were normalized to that usable DNA to estimate T cell fraction. Repertoire TCRs were annotated as SARS-CoV-2-specific by exact matching of V gene, CDR3 amino acid sequence and J gene to a known reactive TCR set. MIRA supplied the reference SARS-CoV-2 TCR set, which was filtered for enrichment in COVID-19-positive ImmuneCODE repertoires so that public or cross-reactive TCRs were removed. Using the MIRA antigens, annotated TCRs were further analysed by specific ORF or by position within an ORF. Breadth was defined as annotated unique rearrangements over total unique productive rearrangements; depth was the summed frequency of those rearrangements. TCR breadth was compared between groups using two-sided Wilcoxon rank-sum tests. Entries here come from immuneACCESS through TCRdb and include only in-frame sequences with V and J called. Some clones fail to appear in such tables; in the studies checked, an unresolved V gene covers under half of the shortfall, and the cause of the remainder is unknown. From that table come the V and J calls and clone size; the DNA was used to work out D and trimming. The sample table contains 350,000 to 400,000 clones; only one count was recorded for roughly nine tenths of them. 3.5% of the sample is held by the ten biggest clonotypes.

Germline trimming amounts to 5 bases on V and 4 bases on J, with 7 as the count of junction bases outside the gene matches. The CDR3 runs 16 amino acids, cysteine and phenylalanine included. Only the CDR3 DNA is retained, 48 bases long and in frame from the first base. CDR1 and CDR2 are drawn from the germline V gene (reference sequence): MNHEY, SMNVEV. The sample holds one count of this clone. Its antigen remains undetermined. One base away there is no much larger clone; base qualities are not given. General study outcomes and caveats: Comparing responses between vaccine doses or regimens was not something the study was powered to do. The authors noted that total T cell responses may have been underestimated by the TCR breadth and depth analyses. Vaccine and placebo recipients had comparable non-spike TCR breadth, which fits with the vaccine containing only spike. After vaccination, spike-specific CD8+ and CD4+ T cell responses were reported to show substantial breadth. Compared with placebo recipients, Ad26.COV2.S recipients showed higher spike-specific TCR breadth (P = 0.0014).

In this chain, TRBV27 is recombined with TRBJ2-6; 8 middle bases align to TRBD1. This clonotype was sampled from a person aged 18-60 years who received the Ad26.COV2.S COVID-19 vaccine or a placebo. Specimen: peripheral blood, collected in a trial of Ad26.COV2.S vaccine versus placebo. In nucleotide form, the sequence is TGTGCCAGCAGTCACTGGACAGGGTCCGGGGCCAACGTCCTGACTTTC. This yields the protein CASSHWTGSGANVLTF.